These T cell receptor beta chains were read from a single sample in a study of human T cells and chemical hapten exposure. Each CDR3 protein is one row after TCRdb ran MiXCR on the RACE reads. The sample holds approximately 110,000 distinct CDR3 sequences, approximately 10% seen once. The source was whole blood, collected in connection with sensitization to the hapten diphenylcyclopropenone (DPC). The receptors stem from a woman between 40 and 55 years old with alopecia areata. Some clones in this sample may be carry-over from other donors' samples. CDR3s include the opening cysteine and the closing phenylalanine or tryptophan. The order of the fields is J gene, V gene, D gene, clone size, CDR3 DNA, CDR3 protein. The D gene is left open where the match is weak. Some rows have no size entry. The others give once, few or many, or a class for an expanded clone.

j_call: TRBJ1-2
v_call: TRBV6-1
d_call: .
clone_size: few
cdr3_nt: TGTGCCAGCAGTCTAGGGGACCCTCGTGGCTACACCTTC
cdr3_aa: CASSLGDPRGYTF

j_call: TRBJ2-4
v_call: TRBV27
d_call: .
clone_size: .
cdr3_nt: TGTGCCAGCAGTCAACTCCGGGACGCTAACATTCAGTACTTC
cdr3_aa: CASSQLRDANIQYF

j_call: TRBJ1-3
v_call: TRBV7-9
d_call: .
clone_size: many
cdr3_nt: TGTGCCAGCAGCCAAGCGGGGGAAGCTGGAAACACCATATATTTT
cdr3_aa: CASSQAGEAGNTIYF

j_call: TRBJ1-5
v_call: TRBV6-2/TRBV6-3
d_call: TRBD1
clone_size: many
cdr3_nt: TGTGCCAGCAGTATACGATACGGGGGACAGGGGGTCAGACAGCCCCAGCATTTT
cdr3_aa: CASSIRYGGQGVRQPQHF

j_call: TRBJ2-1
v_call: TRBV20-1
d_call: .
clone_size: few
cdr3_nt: TGCAGTGCTAGAAGGATAGGGTACAATGAGCAGTTCTTC
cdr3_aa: CSARRIGYNEQFF

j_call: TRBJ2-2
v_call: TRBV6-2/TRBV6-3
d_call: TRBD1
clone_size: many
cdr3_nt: TGTGCCAGCAGTCCCCCGAGGACAGGGGCCGGGGAGCTGTTTTTT
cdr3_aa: CASSPPRTGAGELFF

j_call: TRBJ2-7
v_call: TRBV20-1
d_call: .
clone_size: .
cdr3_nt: TGCAGTGCTAGACCGACCAAGACTCTTAAAAGCTCCTACGAGCAGTACTTC
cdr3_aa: CSARPTKTLKSSYEQYF

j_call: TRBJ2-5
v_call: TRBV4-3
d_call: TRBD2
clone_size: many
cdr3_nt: TGCGCCAGCAGCCAAGAGACTAGCGGGGGTGGGACCCAGTACTTC
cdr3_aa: CASSQETSGGGTQYF

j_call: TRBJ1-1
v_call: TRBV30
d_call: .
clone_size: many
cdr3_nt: TGTGCCTGGGCGGCAGGGCGGGAAGCTTTCTTT
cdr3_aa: CAWAAGREAFF

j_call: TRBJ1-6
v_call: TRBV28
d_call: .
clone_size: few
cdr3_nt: TGTGCCAGCAGTCCAGTCGGGGCCTCTAATTCACCCCTCCACTTT
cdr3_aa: CASSPVGASNSPLHF

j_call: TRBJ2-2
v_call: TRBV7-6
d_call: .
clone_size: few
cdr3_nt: TGTGCCAGCAGCTTAGATCCCGGGGAGCTGTTTTTT
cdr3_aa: CASSLDPGELFF

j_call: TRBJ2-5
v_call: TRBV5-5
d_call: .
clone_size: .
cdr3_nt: TGTGCCAGCAGCTTGGACCAGCTCGGTCGGGAGACCCAGTACTTC
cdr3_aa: CASSLDQLGRETQYF

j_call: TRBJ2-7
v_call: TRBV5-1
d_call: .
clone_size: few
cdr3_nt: TGCGCCAGCAGCATCGACCTGGACGAGCAGTACTTC
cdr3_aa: CASSIDLDEQYF

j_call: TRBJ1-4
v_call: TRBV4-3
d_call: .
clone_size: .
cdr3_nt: TGCGCCAGCAGCCAAGACGGCCATAATGAAAAACTGTTTTTT
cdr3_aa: CASSQDGHNEKLFF

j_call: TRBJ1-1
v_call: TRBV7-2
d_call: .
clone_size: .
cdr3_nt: TGTGCCAGCAGCCCACAGCCTCTGAACACTGAAGCTTTCTTT
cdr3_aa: CASSPQPLNTEAFF

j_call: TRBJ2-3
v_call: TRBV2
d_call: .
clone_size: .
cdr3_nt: TGTGCCAGCAGTGATTCTCTAGCGATGAATACGCAGTATTTT
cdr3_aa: CASSDSLAMNTQYF

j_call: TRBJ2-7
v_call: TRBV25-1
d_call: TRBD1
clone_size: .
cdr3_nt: TGTGCCAGCAGTCCGACAGGGAGAGTTTACGAGCAGTACTTC
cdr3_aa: CASSPTGRVYEQYF

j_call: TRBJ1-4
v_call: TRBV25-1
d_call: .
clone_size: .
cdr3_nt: TGTGCCAGCAGTGTACAGACGGGGCTCGGTGAAAAACTGTTTTTT
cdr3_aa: CASSVQTGLGEKLFF

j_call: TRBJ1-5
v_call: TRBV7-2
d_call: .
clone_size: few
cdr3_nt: TGTGCCAGCAGCTTAGACGGCGCCCAGACGCAGCCCCAGCATTTT
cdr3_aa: CASSLDGAQTQPQHF

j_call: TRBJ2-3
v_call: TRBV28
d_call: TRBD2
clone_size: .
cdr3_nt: TGTGCCAGCAGTCCCCCGGGAGGGGTAGATACGCAGTATTTT
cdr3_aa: CASSPPGGVDTQYF

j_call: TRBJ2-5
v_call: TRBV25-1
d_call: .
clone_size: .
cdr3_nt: TGTGCCAGCATTTCGAGCTCCTCTGGGGAGACCCAGTACTTC
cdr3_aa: CASISSSSGETQYF

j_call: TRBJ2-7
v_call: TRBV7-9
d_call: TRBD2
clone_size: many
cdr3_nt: TGTGCCAGCAGCTTCGGGACTAGCGGGAGCGAGCAGTACTTC
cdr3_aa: CASSFGTSGSEQYF

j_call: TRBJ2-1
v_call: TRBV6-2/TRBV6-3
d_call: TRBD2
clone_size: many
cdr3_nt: TGTGCCAGTCATAGCGGGGGCCTCCTAGACAACGGCAATGAGCAGTTCTTC
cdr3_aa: CASHSGGLLDNGNEQFF

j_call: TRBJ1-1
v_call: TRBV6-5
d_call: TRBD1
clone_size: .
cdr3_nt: TGTGCCAGCAGCACAGGGGGGAGTTGGAACACTGAAGCTTTCTTT
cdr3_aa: CASSTGGSWNTEAFF

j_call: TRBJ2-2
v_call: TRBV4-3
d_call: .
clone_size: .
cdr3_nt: TGCGCCAGCAGCCAATTAGGAATAGCGGGGGAGCTGTTTTTT
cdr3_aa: CASSQLGIAGELFF

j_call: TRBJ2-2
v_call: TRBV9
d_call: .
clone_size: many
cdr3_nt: TGTGCCAGCAGCGTATACAGTTCGAACACCGGGGAGCTGTTTTTT
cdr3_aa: CASSVYSSNTGELFF

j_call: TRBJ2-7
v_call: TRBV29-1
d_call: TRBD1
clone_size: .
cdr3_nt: TGCAGCGTTGAAGGCTCGGACAGGGGGCCTATGTACGAGCAGTACTTC
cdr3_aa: CSVEGSDRGPMYEQYF

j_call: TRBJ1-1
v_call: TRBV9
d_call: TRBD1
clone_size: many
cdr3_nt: TGTGCCAGCAGCGTGGGGGGACAGACGAACACTGAAGCTTTCTTT
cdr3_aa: CASSVGGQTNTEAFF

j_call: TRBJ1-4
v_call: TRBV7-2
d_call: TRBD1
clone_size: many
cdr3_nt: TGTGCCAGCAGCAAGGACAGGGGGCAGAGTGAAAAACTGTTTTTT
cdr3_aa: CASSKDRGQSEKLFF

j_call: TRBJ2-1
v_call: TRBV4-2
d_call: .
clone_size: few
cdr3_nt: TGTGCCAGCAGCCAAGGCACAGGGGAGCAGTTCTTC
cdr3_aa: CASSQGTGEQFF

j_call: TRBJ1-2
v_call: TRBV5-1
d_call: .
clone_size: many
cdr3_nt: TGCGCCAGCAGCCCCCAAGGACGGATAAACGACTATGGCTACACCTTC
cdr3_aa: CASSPQGRINDYGYTF

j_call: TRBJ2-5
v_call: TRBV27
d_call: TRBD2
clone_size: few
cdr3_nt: TGTGCCAGCAGTTTCAAGGTAGCGGGATACGGGACCCAGTACTTC
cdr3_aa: CASSFKVAGYGTQYF

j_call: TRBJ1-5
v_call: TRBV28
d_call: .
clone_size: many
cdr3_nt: TGTGCCAGCATCGAGGGGTCTAGCAATCAGCCCCAGCATTTT
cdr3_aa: CASIEGSSNQPQHF

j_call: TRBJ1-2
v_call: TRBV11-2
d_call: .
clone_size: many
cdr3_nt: TGTGCCAGCAGCTTAGGATTGTCCTATGGCTACACCTTC
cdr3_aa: CASSLGLSYGYTF

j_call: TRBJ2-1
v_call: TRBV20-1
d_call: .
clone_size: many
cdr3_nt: TGCAGTGCTAGAGGAGCGGGCCATGAGCAGTTCTTC
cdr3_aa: CSARGAGHEQFF

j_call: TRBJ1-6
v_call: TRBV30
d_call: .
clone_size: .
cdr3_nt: TGTGCCTGGGCAGGGGAGTCGAATTCACCCCTCCACTTT
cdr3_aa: CAWAGESNSPLHF

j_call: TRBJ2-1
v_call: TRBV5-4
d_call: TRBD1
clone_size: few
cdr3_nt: TGTGCCAGCAGCGGACCCCCACAGGGGGAAACTTCCTACAATGAGCAGTTCTTC
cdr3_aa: CASSGPPQGETSYNEQFF

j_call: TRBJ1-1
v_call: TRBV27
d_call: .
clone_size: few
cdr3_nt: TGTGCCAGCAGTTTCAGGGGTTGGGGCACTGAAGCTTTCTTT
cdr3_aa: CASSFRGWGTEAFF

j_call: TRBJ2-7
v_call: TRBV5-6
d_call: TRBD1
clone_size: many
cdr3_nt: TGTGCCAGCAGCTGGGGACAGGGGGCTTACGAGCAGTACTTC
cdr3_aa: CASSWGQGAYEQYF

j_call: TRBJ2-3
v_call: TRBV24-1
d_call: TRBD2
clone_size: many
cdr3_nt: TGTGCCACCAGTGATGGGACTAGCCAAGCAGATACGCAGTATTTT
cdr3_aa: CATSDGTSQADTQYF

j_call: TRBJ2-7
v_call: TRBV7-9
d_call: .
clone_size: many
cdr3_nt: TGTGCCAGCAGCTTAGAGGCCCAGTACGACGAGCAGTACTTC
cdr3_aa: CASSLEAQYDEQYF

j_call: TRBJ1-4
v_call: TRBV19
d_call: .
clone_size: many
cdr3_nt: TGTGCCAGTAGACACAGGGACTTGAATGAAAAACTGTTTTTT
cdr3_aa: CASRHRDLNEKLFF

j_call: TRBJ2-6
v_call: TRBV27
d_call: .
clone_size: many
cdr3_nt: TGTGCCAGCAGTTCCCCCTTCTCTGGGGCCAACGTCCTGACTTTC
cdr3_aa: CASSSPFSGANVLTF

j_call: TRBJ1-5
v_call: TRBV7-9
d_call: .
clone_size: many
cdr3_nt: TGTGCCAGCAGCTTAGTCGGCAGGGGTCGAGATCAGCCCCAGCATTTT
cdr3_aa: CASSLVGRGRDQPQHF

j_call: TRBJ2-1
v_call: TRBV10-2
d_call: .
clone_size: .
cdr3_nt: TGCGCCAGCAGTGTTACTAGAGACCACAATGAGCAGTTCTTC
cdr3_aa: CASSVTRDHNEQFF

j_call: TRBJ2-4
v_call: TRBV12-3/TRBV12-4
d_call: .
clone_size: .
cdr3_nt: TGTGCCAGCAGTTTAACAGCCAAAAACATTCAGTACTTC
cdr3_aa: CASSLTAKNIQYF

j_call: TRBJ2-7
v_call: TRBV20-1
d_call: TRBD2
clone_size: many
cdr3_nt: TGCAGTGCTCGCCCAGATAGCGGGAGGCGCTACGAGCAGTACTTC
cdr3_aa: CSARPDSGRRYEQYF

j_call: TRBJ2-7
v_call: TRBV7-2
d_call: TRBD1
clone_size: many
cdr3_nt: TGTGCCAGCAGCTTGGACAGGTACTCCTACGAGCAGTACTTC
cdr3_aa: CASSLDRYSYEQYF

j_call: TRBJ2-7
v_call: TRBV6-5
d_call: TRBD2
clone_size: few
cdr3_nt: TGTGCCAGCAGTTACTCGGGACTAGCATCCTACGAGCAGTACTTC
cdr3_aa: CASSYSGLASYEQYF

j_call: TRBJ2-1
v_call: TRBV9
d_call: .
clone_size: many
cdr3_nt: TGTGCCAGCAGCCCGTATGGGGGCTACAATGAGCAGTTCTTC
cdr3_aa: CASSPYGGYNEQFF

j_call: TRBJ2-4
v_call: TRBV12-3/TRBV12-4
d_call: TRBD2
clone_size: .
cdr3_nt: TGTGCCAGCAGTCCCCCCGGACTAGCGGGACAAGCCAAAAACATTCAGTACTTC
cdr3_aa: CASSPPGLAGQAKNIQYF

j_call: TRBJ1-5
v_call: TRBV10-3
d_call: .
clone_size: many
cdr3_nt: TGTGCCATCACCCGGGACGGTAATCAGCCCCAGCATTTT
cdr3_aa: CAITRDGNQPQHF